This TCR beta chain was recovered during a study of blood T cell repertoires in COVID-19. Profiled with immunoSEQ multiplex PCR; TCRdb holds only in-frame clones, not every one. The top ten clones hold approximately 0.93% of a sample with tens of thousands of clones, roughly 86% of them seen once. The CDR3 is 13 residues long. Unmatched junction bases numbered 3, after V lost 6 bases and J lost 4 bases. Germline-derived CDR1 and CDR2 are KGHSH and LQKENI. This sequence originates from a man between 65 and 85 years old with acute or convalescent COVID-19. The sequencing sample was made of peripheral blood. The chain is built from TRBV18 and TRBJ1-1; TRBD1 matches at 9 bases. The CDR3 DNA is TGTGCCAGCTCCGGGGACAGGGCCACTGAAGCTTTCTTT. Protein: CASSGDRATEAFF.